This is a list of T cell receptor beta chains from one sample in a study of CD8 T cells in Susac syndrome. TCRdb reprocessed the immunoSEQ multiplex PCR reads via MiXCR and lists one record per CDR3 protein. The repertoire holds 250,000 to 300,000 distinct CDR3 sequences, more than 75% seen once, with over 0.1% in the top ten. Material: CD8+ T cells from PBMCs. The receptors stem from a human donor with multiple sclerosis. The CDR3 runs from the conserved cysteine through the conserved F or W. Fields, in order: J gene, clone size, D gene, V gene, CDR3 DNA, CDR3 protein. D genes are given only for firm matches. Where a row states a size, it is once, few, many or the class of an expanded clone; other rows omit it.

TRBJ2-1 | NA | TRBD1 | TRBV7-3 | TGTGCCAGCAGCTTGGGACAGGGGTGGAATGAGCAGTTCTTC | CASSLGQGWNEQFF
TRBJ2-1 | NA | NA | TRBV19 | TGTGCCACCGCAGATCCGGGGAATGAGCAGTTCTTC | CATADPGNEQFF
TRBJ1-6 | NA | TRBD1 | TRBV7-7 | TGTGCTAGCAGCTTAGCGGACAGGGACTCACCCCTCCACTTT | CASSLADRDSPLHF
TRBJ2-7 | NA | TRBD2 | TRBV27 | TGTGCCAGCACCCCTATCGGTACTAGCGGGAGGTCGATCTACGAGCAGTACTTC | CASTPIGTSGRSIYEQYF
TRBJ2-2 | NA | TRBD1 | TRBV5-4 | TGTGCCAGCAGCTTCCCGGGACAGGGTAATTCTGAGAACACCGGGGAGCTGTTTTTT | CASSFPGQGNSENTGELFF
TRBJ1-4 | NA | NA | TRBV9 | TGTGCCAGCAGCCCCCGGGGGGGCGGTTCTACTAATGAAAAACTGTTTTTT | CASSPRGGGSTNEKLFF
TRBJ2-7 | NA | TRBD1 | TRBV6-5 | TGTGCCAGCAGTTTCCGGGACAGGGTACCCTACGAGCAGTACTTC | CASSFRDRVPYEQYF
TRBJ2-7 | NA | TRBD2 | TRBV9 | TGTGCCAGCAGCGCCGCAATAGCGGGAGGTCTTTACGAGCAGTACTTC | CASSAAIAGGLYEQYF
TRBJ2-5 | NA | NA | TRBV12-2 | TGTGCAAGTCGCTTCCCTACCAGTGCAGAGACCCAGTACTTC | CASRFPTSAETQYF
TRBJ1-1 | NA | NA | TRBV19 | TGTGCCAGCAGGTCCGGGGTGGGACGCACTGAAGCTTTCTTT | CASRSGVGRTEAFF
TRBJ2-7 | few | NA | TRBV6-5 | TGTGCCAGCAGCCGGGCAGGGGAGCTCTACGAGCAGTACTTC | CASSRAGELYEQYF
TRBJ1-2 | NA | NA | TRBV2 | TGTGCCAGCAGGCAGAGGGACTACAGAAACTATGGCTACACCTTC | CASRQRDYRNYGYTF
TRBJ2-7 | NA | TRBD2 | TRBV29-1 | TGCAGCGTATGGGAGGGCTACGAGCAGTACTTC | CSVWEGYEQYF
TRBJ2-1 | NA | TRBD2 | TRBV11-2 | TGTGCCAGCAGCTCGCGGACTAGCGGGAGGAGAAATGAGCAGTTCTTC | CASSSRTSGRRNEQFF